Below, one T cell receptor (beta chain) is given with its context. No antigen is known for it. Using its own MiXCR run on the 5' RACE reads, TCRdb lists one record per CDR3 protein. The table lists under 600,000 distinct CDR3 sequences, roughly 14% of them singletons, with more than 13% in the top ten. This entry is derived from a study of T cells after yellow fever vaccination. Study-level findings and limits: Reappearance after the booster was observed for most primary-vaccination clones (around 95% CD4, less than 90% CD8).

Germline CDR1 reads MGHDK; CDR2 reads SYGVNS. The CDR3 runs to 17 residues. With V trimmed by 3 bases and J by 1 base, 8 bases remained unmatched. Here the sequenced sample was PBMCs, taken on the day of the yellow fever booster vaccination. This receptor was obtained from a young man who received the YFV17D yellow fever vaccine. The rearrangement uses TRBV25-1 and TRBJ2-3; 9 nucleotides match TRBD2. The CDR3 loop reads CASSDLLLAGGTDTQYF. For the CDR3, the DNA is TGTGCCAGCAGTGACCTTCTTTTAGCGGGAGGCACAGATACGCAGTATTTT.